These T cell receptor beta chains were read from a single sample in a study of blood T cell repertoires in COVID-19. Some clones are missing from TCRdb's copy, which holds only in-frame ones; the method was immunoSEQ multiplex PCR. The sample consists of 200,000 to 250,000 clones, about 83% of them appearing once. Sequencing was done on a sample of peripheral blood. These TCRs come from a woman in her twenties or thirties with COVID-19, enrolled during active disease. Each CDR3 is given with its conserved first and last residue. A D gene is named only where the DNA matches it firmly. Size is stated for part of the rows, as once, few or many counts, or as a class when the clone is expanded.

size	D	V	J	CDR3
NA	TRBD1	TRBV5-1	TRBJ1-1	CASSGGTGTEAFF
NA	TRBD2	TRBV5-6	TRBJ2-1	CASSLSGQRGEQFF
once	NA	TRBV7-9	TRBJ2-2	CASSPPQGGNTGELFF
NA	NA	TRBV30	TRBJ2-1	CAWSVTSNEQFF
NA	TRBD1	TRBV24-1	TRBJ2-3	CATSDRQGSKGTDTQYF
NA	NA	TRBV3-1/TRBV3-2	TRBJ2-3	CASSRRGGTDTQYF
NA	NA	TRBV11-3	TRBJ2-7	CASSLAGGEQYF
NA	TRBD1	TRBV7-9	TRBJ1-1	CAGGPDRAGTEAFF
once	NA	TRBV28	TRBJ2-7	CASSPSYGQPYEQYF
NA	NA	TRBV6-5	TRBJ2-7	CASSPGTEPLEQYF
NA	NA	TRBV3-1/TRBV3-2	TRBJ2-5	CASSHPLGETQYF
NA	TRBD1	TRBV27	TRBJ1-6	CASSVYQGQGLGNSPLHF
NA	NA	TRBV4-2	TRBJ2-3	CASSQEGGGGPDTQYF
NA	TRBD1	TRBV30	TRBJ1-1	CAWSVNRGRTEAFF
NA	TRBD2	TRBV7-7	TRBJ2-1	CASSLETSGYNEQFF
NA	NA	TRBV11-2	TRBJ2-5	CASSPGQYETQYF
NA	TRBD1	TRBV7-9	TRBJ1-1	CASSLRDKDRYTEAFF
NA	NA	TRBV9	TRBJ1-3	CASSVDPFPQSGVRNTIYF
NA	TRBD2	TRBV24-1	TRBJ2-1	CATSDPTSGSYNEQFF
many	TRBD2	TRBV6-1	TRBJ2-3	CASSVRTSGSTDTQYF
once	NA	TRBV5-4	TRBJ2-7	CASSFAGFYEQYF
NA	NA	TRBV11-2	TRBJ2-3	CASSSYGTDTQYF
NA	NA	TRBV10-3	TRBJ2-7	CAIGGLTNPYEQYF
NA	TRBD1	TRBV14	TRBJ2-3	CASSYLGQGTDTQYF
NA	NA	TRBV7-2	TRBJ2-1	CASSFNSEFGGEQFF
NA	NA	TRBV27	TRBJ2-2	CASSFTGAGELFF
NA	NA	TRBV2	TRBJ2-1	CASALGARYNEQFF
NA	TRBD2	TRBV28	TRBJ2-1	CASHTSGRAGDNEQFF
NA	TRBD2	TRBV28	TRBJ2-1	CASTPHFGTSGGNEQFF
NA	TRBD2	TRBV5-5	TRBJ2-5	CASSPGVTSGGETQYF
NA	TRBD1	TRBV15	TRBJ2-1	CATSSPGTGIYEQFF
NA	TRBD1	TRBV7-2	TRBJ1-2	CASRAMGTGGYGYTF
once	NA	TRBV6-5	TRBJ1-2	CASSYAGYGYTF
NA	NA	TRBV7-6	TRBJ2-2	CASSPFGEGGRAVGELFF
few	NA	TRBV27	TRBJ1-1	CATPGQGQTEAFF
NA	NA	TRBV27	TRBJ1-5	CASSLTAYSNQPQHF
once	TRBD2	TRBV27	TRBJ2-1	CASKVRGGDFYEQFF
NA	NA	TRBV7-6	TRBJ1-1	CASSLQGPNTEAFF
NA	TRBD1	TRBV11-2	TRBJ1-2	CASSLSRDSSYGYTF
NA	NA	TRBV19	TRBJ1-1	CASSAERGVTEAFF
NA	TRBD1	TRBV29-1	TRBJ2-3	CSVSTGVVRDTQYF
NA	TRBD1	TRBV19	TRBJ1-5	CASSTDRANQPQHF
NA	TRBD1	TRBV19	TRBJ1-2	CASSNLQDRVKNGYTF
NA	TRBD1	TRBV29-1	TRBJ1-4	CSVEQGADEKLFF
NA	TRBD1	TRBV11-2	TRBJ1-5	CASSATRDRNNQPQHF
NA	NA	TRBV7-9	TRBJ2-1	CASSLAGGPYNEQFF
NA	NA	TRBV5-6	TRBJ2-1	CASSLYVRVYNEQFF
NA	TRBD2	TRBV5-4	TRBJ2-3	CASSYVAGTSTDTQYF
NA	TRBD2	TRBV2	TRBJ2-1	CASSEAAGVGNEQFF
NA	TRBD1	TRBV5-6	TRBJ2-6	CASNRPGQGVSGANVLTF
NA	NA	TRBV9	TRBJ2-5	CASSVSVQETQYF
NA	NA	TRBV7-9	TRBJ1-1	CASSFEEGIRRAFF
NA	NA	TRBV6-1	TRBJ2-5	CASSVLSGHPMGETQYF
NA	TRBD1	TRBV7-2	TRBJ2-7	CASSQSSDRGFEQYF
NA	TRBD1	TRBV2	TRBJ1-4	CASRGQGWGEKLFF
NA	TRBD2	TRBV27	TRBJ2-2	CASRPYGGSGELFF
NA	TRBD1	TRBV5-6	TRBJ2-5	CASSLVGTGGIRSQYF
NA	NA	TRBV25-1	TRBJ2-1	CASSELGPGEQFF